A selection of T cell receptor beta chains follows, all from one sample in a study of blood T cells in healthy people across ages. TCRdb independently ran MiXCR on the 5' RACE reads; one entry per CDR3 protein. The table includes about 1.5 million distinct CDR3 sequences, roughly two fifths detected once. Specimen: blood. The receptor source for this set is a young woman in good health. CDR3s include the opening cysteine and the closing phenylalanine or tryptophan. Fields, in order: CDR3 DNA, CDR3 protein, V gene, clone size, D gene, CDR3 length, J gene. D genes are given only for firm matches. Clone size is stated in some rows and not others, as once, few, many or a class when expanded.

TGCAGCGTTGCCCAAGAGGGAGTAAAGGGCTACACCTTC	CSVAQEGVKGYTF	TRBV29-1	-	-	13	TRBJ1-2
TGCGCCAGCAGCCAGAGACTAGCGGGATCTCTCGAGCAGTACTTC	CASSQRLAGSLEQYF	TRBV4-3	-	TRBD2	15	TRBJ2-7
TGTGCCAGCAGTGGATTAGGGGACCAAGAGACCCAGTACTTC	CASSGLGDQETQYF	TRBV25-1	-	-	14	TRBJ2-5
TGTGCCAGCAGCCTTCGGTCCGGGGTAGTAGATACGCAGTATTTT	CASSLRSGVVDTQYF	TRBV5-5	-	-	15	TRBJ2-3
TGTGCCAGCAGCCAAGATGTGTGGGGCCAGGGAGATACGCAGTATTTT	CASSQDVWGQGDTQYF	TRBV14	few	-	16	TRBJ2-3
TGCAGTGCTAGCTCAGGGATTCGGTCGGAATTCGATCAGCCCCAGCATTTT	CSASSGIRSEFDQPQHF	TRBV20-1	-	-	17	TRBJ1-5
TGTGCCAGCAGCCCGAAGGGGCGCTACTATGGCTACACCTTC	CASSPKGRYYGYTF	TRBV7-2	-	-	14	TRBJ1-2
TGCGCCAGCAGCCAGCAAACCGACTATGGCTACACCTTC	CASSQQTDYGYTF	TRBV5-1	few	-	13	TRBJ1-2
TGTGCCAGCAGTAACCGACCCGGGAGAGATAATTCACCCCTCCACTTT	CASSNRPGRDNSPLHF	TRBV6-2/TRBV6-3	few	-	16	TRBJ1-6
TGTGCCAGCAGCACTCACAGGGGGCTTACCTACGAGCAGTACTTC	CASSTHRGLTYEQYF	TRBV7-3	few	TRBD1	15	TRBJ2-7
TGTGCCAGCAGCGTAGACGGGGCGCTACGCGAGCAGTACTTC	CASSVDGALREQYF	TRBV9	-	-	14	TRBJ2-7
TGTGCCAGTCGCGACGACAGGGATCCTCAAACGGCCAAAAACATTCAGTACTTC	CASRDDRDPQTAKNIQYF	TRBV6-1	-	TRBD1	18	TRBJ2-4
TGTGCCGCAGAACGGGACAGGGGAGCTTACGGAAACACCATATATTTT	CAAERDRGAYGNTIYF	TRBV6-6	many	TRBD1	16	TRBJ1-3
TGTGCCAGCAGCTTCCCAGATCCAGTGGAGCAGTACTTC	CASSFPDPVEQYF	TRBV7-2	few	-	13	TRBJ2-5
TGTGCCAGCAGCGAGATCCGGGACAACGAGCAGTACTTC	CASSEIRDNEQYF	TRBV6-1	-	-	13	TRBJ2-7
TGCAGTGCTCGCCGGGTAGTCGCAGAGCAGTTCTTC	CSARRVVAEQFF	TRBV20-1	-	-	12	TRBJ2-1
TGTGCCAGCAGCTCTGGGACAGATGTGTACATTCAGTACTTC	CASSSGTDVYIQYF	TRBV5-6	few	TRBD1	14	TRBJ2-4
TGTGCCACCAGCAGAGGACTAGCGGGATCCTACAATGAGCAGTTCTTC	CATSRGLAGSYNEQFF	TRBV15	-	TRBD2	16	TRBJ2-1
TGTGCCAGCAGCGTAGGGGCACGGCGTAATACGAATGAAAAACTGTTTTTT	CASSVGARRNTNEKLFF	TRBV9	few	-	17	TRBJ1-4
TGTGCCAGCAGCTTGCGGGGGCGAGAGTTTCGTGAAAAACTGTTTTTT	CASSLRGREFREKLFF	TRBV13	few	-	16	TRBJ1-4
TGCAGCGTTGAAGATCCGGGGCAGGGAAGTTATGGCTACACCTTC	CSVEDPGQGSYGYTF	TRBV29-1	few	-	15	TRBJ1-2
TGTGCCAGCAGCTTGTACAGCGAGCAGTACTTC	CASSLYSEQYF	TRBV7-9	-	-	11	TRBJ2-7
TGTGCCAGCAACGGAGGAACCCACGAGCAGTACTTC	CASNGGTHEQYF	TRBV6-2/TRBV6-3	-	-	12	TRBJ2-7
TGTGCCAGCAGCTCGGCAGGAACCACAGATACGCAGTATTTT	CASSSAGTTDTQYF	TRBV7-2	few	-	14	TRBJ2-3
TGTGCCAGCAGGTCGGGACTAGTTTACGAGCAGTACTTC	CASRSGLVYEQYF	TRBV2	few	TRBD2	13	TRBJ2-7
TGCGCCAGCAGCCACCCCAGACAGACGACTAATGAAAAACTGTTTTTT	CASSHPRQTTNEKLFF	TRBV4-1	-	-	16	TRBJ1-4
TGTGCCAGCAGTTTAAGGGGGTTAAACGCAGATACGCAGTATTTT	CASSLRGLNADTQYF	TRBV27	many	-	15	TRBJ2-3
TGTGCCAGCAGTACCGGGGGGGCGTCCTACAATGAGCAGTACTTC	CASSTGGASYNEQYF	TRBV27	-	TRBD2	15	TRBJ2-5